The sequence of this TCR beta chain was determined in a study of beta chain features in type 1 diabetes. The study reverse transcribed the entire isolated RNA, so it sequenced expressed TCRB transcripts. Profiling relied on immunoSEQ multiplex PCR, and the TCRdb table lists in-frame clones only, not all of them. Of about 350,000 clones detected, less than 20% appear once; the ten largest clones hold around 0.04%. The study's findings and limits: Type 1 diabetes patients showed a moderate but significant shortening of TCRB CDR3s in all four CD4+ subsets. Possible PCR preference for shorter templates applied equally to patients and controls.

The CDR3 totals 16 residues. Germline V gene data show CDR1 as SGHNT and CDR2 as YENEEA. V was pared by 1 base and J by 3 bases, with 7 bases of the junction left unmatched. Note on this clone: Its antigen is as yet unknown.

This chain uses TRBV11-3 with TRBJ2-5; 8 bases fit TRBD1. This sequence was found in a woman under 30 in good health. The sample consisted of naive CD4+ T cells from blood. CDR3 amino acids: CASSLGQGIPKETQYF. The CDR3, as DNA: TGTGCCAGCAGCTTAGGACAGGGGATTCCCAAAGAGACCCAGTACTTC.